The sequence of this TCR beta chain was determined in a study of CD8+ T cells in alopecia areata. Study overall: Treated individuals took tofacitinib by mouth, 5 to 10 mg twice daily.

Patients with alopecia areata provided lesional scalp punch biopsies as well as peripheral blood. cDNA reverse transcribed from extracted RNA served as the sequencing template. Generated by immunoSEQ multiplex PCR, the TCRdb table keeps only in-frame clones and is missing some. The sample comprises 150,000 or so clones, 45% to 60% of which are singletons, and roughly a fifth rests with the top ten. After removal of 2 bases from V and 0 bases from J, the junction contained 6 bases not matched to a gene. The V gene's germline CDR1 is SGHVS and CDR2 FQNEAQ. The CDR3 runs 16 residues. The specimen comprised CD8+ T cells sorted from blood, sampled at week 0. The chain carries TRBV7-8 and TRBJ1-2, with 7 bases aligning to TRBD1. This receptor was obtained from a human donor with alopecia areata. The CDR3 region is CASSLRPGQPNYGYTF. DNA of the CDR3: TGTGCCAGCAGCTTACGCCCGGGACAGCCTAACTATGGCTACACCTTC.